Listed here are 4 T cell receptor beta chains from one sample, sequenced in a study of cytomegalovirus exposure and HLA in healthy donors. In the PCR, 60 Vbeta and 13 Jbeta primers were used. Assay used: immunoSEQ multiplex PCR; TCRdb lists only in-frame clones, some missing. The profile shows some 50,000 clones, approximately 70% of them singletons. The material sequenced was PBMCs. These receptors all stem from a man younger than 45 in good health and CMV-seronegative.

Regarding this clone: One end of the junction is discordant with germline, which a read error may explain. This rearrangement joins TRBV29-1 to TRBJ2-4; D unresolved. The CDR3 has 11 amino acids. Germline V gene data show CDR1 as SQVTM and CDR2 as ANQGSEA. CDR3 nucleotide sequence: TGCAGCGTTTTATGGCAAAACATTAAGTACTTC. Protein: CSVLWQNIKYF.

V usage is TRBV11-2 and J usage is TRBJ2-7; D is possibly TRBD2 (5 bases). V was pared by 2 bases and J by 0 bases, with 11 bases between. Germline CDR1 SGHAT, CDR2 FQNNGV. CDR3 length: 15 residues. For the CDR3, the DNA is TGTGCCAGCAGCTTATCAGGAGGAGTCTCCTACGAGCAGTACTTC. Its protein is CASSLSGGVSYEQYF.

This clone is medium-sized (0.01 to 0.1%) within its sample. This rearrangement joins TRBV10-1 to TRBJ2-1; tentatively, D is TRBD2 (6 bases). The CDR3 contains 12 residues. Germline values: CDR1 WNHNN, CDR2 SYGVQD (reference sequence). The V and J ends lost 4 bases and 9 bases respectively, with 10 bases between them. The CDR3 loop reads CASSVQGGEQFF. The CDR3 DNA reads TGCGCCAGCAGTGTCCAGGGAGGTGAGCAGTTCTTC.

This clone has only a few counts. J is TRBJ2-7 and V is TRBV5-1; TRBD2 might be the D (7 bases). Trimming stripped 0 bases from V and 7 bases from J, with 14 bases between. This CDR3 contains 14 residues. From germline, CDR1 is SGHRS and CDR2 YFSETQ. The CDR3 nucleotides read TGCGCCAGCAGCTTGGTTGCGGGGGCTAGAGAGCAGTACTTC. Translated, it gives CASSLVAGAREQYF.